Here is one TCR beta chain with its context. Its antigen is as yet unknown. Repertoires were generated with immunoSEQ multiplex PCR, while TCRdb's copy carries only in-frame clones and drops some. The table has around 9,300 clones, roughly three quarters seen once. This sample was taken from a study of high-grade serous ovarian cancer treatment subgroups. About the research overall: On average, 14,192 reads and about 6,800 unique TCR beta rearrangements were obtained per sample. Broader study findings: Only CDR3 was analyzed; CDR1 and CDR2 were not. Same-patient tumor repertoires overlapped at about 0.11 to 0.85; different patients barely overlapped. These tumor repertoires lack spatial information from bulk sequencing.

The V gene lost 2 bases and the J gene lost 0 bases, with 8 bases spanning the gap. This CDR3 has 14 amino acids. Germline V gene lookup returns CDR1 SGHRS and CDR2 YFSETQ. The tumor samples were collected prior to definitive surgery or chemotherapy. The source is a human donor with high-grade serous ovarian cancer. The chain recombines TRBV5-1 with TRBJ1-1, with a weak D call TRBD1 (5 bases). Sequenced material: tumor tissue. For the CDR3, the DNA is TGCGCCAGCAGCTTAGAGGGGATGAACACTGAAGCTTTCTTT. It is translated as CASSLEGMNTEAFF.